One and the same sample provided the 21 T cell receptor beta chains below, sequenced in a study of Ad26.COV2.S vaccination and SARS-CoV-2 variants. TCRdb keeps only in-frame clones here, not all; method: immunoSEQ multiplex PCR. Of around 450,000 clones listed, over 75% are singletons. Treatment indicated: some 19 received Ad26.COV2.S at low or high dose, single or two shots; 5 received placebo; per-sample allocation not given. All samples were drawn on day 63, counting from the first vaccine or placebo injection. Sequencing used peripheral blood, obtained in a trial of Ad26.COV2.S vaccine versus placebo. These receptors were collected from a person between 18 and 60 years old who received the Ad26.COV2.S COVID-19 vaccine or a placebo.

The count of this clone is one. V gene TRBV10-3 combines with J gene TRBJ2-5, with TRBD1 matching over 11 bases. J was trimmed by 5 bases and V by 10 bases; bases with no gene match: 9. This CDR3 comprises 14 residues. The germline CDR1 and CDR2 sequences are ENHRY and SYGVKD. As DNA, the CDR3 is TGTGCCAGCCGGACAGGGGGCTCGGGGGAGACCCAGTACTTC. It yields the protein CASRTGGSGETQYF.

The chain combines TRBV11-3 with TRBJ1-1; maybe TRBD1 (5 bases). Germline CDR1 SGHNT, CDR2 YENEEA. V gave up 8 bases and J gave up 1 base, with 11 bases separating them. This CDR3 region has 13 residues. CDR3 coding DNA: TGTGCCAGCGGATCTGACAGGAACACTGAAGCTTTCTTT. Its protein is CASGSDRNTEAFF.

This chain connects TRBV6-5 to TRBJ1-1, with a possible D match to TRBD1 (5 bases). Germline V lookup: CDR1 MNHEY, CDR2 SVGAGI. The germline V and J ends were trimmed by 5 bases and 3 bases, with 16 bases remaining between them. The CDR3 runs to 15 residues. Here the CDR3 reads CASSREEGVDTEAFF. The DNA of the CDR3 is TGTGCCAGCAGTAGGGAGGAAGGGGTGGACACTGAAGCTTTCTTT.

CDR3 DNA: TGCAGCGTTGATTTTCGAGGGAGATCGATAGCCTACAATGAGCAGTTCTTC. The encoded protein is CSVDFRGRSIAYNEQFF. The V gene is TRBV29-1, the J gene TRBJ2-1, with D perhaps TRBD2 (5 bases). Germline V lookup: CDR1 SQVTM, CDR2 ANQGSEA. Trimming removed 3 bases from V and 2 bases from J, with 20 bases in between. The CDR3 runs 17 residues.

The CDR3 DNA follows: TGTGCCAGCAGCCATTCCGGGGGGGTAGAAGGGTACAATGAGCAGTTCTTC. It encodes CASSHSGGVEGYNEQFF. V is TRBV4-2 and J is TRBJ2-1; 8 bases match TRBD2. Germline V gene sequence: CDR1 LGHNA, CDR2 YNFKEQ. The trim removed 3 bases at V and 4 bases at J, leaving 11 bases unmatched. The CDR3 is 17 residues long.

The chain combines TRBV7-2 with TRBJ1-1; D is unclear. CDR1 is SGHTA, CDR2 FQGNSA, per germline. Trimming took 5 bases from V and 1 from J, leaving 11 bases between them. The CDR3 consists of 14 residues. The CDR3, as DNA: TGTGCCAGCAGCCCCGGGAGGGAGAACACTGAAGCTTTCTTT. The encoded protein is CASSPGRENTEAFF. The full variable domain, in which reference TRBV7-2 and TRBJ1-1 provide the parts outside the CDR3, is GAGVSQSPSNKVTEKGKDVELRCDPISGHTALYWYRQSLGQGLEFLIYFQGNSAPDKSGLPSDRFSAERTGGSVSTLTIQRTQQEDSAVYLCASSPGRENTEAFFGQGTRLTVV.

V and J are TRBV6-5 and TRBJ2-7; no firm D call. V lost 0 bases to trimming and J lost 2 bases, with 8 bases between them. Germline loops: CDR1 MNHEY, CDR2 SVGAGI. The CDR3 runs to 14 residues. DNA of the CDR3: TGTGCCAGCAGTTACTCTCCAGGAACCTACGAGCAGTACTTC. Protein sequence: CASSYSPGTYEQYF.

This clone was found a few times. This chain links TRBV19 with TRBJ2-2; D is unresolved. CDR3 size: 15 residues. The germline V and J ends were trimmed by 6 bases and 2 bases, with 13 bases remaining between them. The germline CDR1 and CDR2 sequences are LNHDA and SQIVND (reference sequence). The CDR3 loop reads CASSPTYLNTGELFF. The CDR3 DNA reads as TGTGCCAGTAGCCCCACCTACCTTAACACCGGGGAGCTGTTTTTT.

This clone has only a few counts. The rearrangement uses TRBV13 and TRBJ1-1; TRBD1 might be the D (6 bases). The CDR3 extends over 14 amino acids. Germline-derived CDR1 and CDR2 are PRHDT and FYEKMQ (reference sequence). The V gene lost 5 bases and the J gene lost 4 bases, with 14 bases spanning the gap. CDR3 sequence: CASSPWRGVTEAFF. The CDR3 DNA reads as TGTGCCAGCAGCCCGTGGAGGGGGGTCACTGAAGCTTTCTTT.

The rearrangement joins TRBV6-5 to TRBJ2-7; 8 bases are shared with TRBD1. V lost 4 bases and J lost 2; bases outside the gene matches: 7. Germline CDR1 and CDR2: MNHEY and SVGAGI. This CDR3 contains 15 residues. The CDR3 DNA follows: TGTGCCAGCAGTTTGACAGGGGTTTTCACCTACGAGCAGTACTTC. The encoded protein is CASSLTGVFTYEQYF.

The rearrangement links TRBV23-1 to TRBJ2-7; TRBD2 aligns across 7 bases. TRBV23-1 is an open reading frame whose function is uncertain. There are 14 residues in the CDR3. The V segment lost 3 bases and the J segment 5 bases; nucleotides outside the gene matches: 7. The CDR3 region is CASSQGGGRNEQYF. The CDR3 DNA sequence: TGCGCCAGCAGTCAGGGGGGGGGAAGGAACGAGCAGTACTTC.

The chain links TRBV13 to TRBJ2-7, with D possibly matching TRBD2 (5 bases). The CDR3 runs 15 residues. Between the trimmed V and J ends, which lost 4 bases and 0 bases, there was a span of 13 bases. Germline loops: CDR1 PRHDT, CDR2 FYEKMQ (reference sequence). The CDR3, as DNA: TGTGCCAGCAGCTCATTGAGGGTGAGCTCCTACGAGCAGTACTTC. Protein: CASSSLRVSSYEQYF.

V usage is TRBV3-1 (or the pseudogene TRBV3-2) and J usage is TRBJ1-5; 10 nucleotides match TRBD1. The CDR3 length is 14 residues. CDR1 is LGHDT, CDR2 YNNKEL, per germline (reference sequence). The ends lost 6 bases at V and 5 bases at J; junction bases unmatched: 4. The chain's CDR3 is CASSDRGPDQPQHF. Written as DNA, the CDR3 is TGTGCCAGCAGTGACAGGGGGCCCGATCAGCCCCAGCATTTT.

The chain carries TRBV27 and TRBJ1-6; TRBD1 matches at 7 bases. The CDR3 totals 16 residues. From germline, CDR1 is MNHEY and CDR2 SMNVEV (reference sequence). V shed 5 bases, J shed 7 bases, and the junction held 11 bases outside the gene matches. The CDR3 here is CASSRPRTGPNSPLHF. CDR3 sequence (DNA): TGTGCCAGCAGTCGACCCCGGACAGGTCCCAATTCACCCCTCCACTTT.

The DNA for the CDR3 is TGTGCCAGCAGCCTCCGACCAGGGCCGGAGACTGAAGCTTTCTTT. Translating gives CASSLRPGPETEAFF. This chain uses TRBV11-1 with TRBJ1-1, with D tentatively TRBD1 (5 bases). Germline CDR1 SGHAT, CDR2 FQDESV (reference sequence). Between the trimmed V and J ends, which lost 5 bases and 5 bases, there was a span of 18 bases. There are 15 residues in the CDR3.

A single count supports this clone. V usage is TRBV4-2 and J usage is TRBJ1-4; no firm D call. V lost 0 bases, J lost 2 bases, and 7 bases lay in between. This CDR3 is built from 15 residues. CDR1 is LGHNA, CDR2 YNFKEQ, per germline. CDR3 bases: TGTGCCAGCAGCCAAGAGGCACAGACTAATGAAAAACTGTTTTTT. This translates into CASSQEAQTNEKLFF.

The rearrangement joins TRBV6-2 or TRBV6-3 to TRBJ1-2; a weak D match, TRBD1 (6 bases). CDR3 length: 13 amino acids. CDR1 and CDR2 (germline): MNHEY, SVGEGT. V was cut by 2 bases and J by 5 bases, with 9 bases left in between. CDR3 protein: CASSYGQSYGYTF. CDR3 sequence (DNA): TGTGCCAGCAGTTACGGACAGTCTTATGGCTACACCTTC.

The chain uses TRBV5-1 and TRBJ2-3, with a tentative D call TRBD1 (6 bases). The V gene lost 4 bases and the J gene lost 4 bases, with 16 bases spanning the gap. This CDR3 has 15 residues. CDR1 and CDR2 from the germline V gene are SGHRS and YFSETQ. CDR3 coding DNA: TGCGCCAGCAGCCCCTTCCAACAGGGATCAGATACGCAGTATTTT. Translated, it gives CASSPFQQGSDTQYF. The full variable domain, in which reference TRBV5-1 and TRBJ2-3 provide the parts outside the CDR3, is KAGVTQTPRYLIKTRGQQVTLSCSPISGHRSVSWYQQTPGQGLQFLFEYFSETQRNKGNFPGRFSGRQFSNSRSEMNVSTLELGDSALYLCASSPFQQGSDTQYFGPGTRLTVL.

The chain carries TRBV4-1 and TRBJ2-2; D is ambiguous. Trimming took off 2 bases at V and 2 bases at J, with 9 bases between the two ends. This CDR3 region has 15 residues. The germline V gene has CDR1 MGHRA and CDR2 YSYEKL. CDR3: CASSQYRSNTGELFF. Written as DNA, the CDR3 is TGCGCCAGCAGCCAATACAGATCTAACACCGGGGAGCTGTTTTTT.

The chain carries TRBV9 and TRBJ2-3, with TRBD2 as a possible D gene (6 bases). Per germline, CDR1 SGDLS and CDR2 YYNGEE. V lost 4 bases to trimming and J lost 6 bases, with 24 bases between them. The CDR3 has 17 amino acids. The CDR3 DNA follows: TGTGCCAGCAGCTCGCAAAAAAGGGAGGATTTTAGGGATACGCAGTATTTT. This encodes CASSSQKREDFRDTQYF.

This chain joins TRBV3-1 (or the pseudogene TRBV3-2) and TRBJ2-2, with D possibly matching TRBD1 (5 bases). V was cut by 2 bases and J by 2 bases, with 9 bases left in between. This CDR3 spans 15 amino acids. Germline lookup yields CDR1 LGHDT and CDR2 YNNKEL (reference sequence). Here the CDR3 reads CASSQLDRNTGELFF. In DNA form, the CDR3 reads TGTGCCAGCAGCCAACTAGACAGAAACACCGGGGAGCTGTTTTTT.